This T cell receptor (beta chain) stems from a study of PD-1 blockade in classical Hodgkin lymphoma. Following autologous stem cell transplantation, relapse occurred in every patient, and exposure to brentuximab vedotin varied. Best responses included complete response and partial response; otherwise, the best response was progressive disease. Measured with immunoSEQ multiplex PCR; TCRdb has only the in-frame clones, and not every one. The sample yields roughly 40,000 clones, 87% seen once. A few counts support this clone. The V end lost 2 bases, the J end lost 9 bases, and 11 bases lay between the germline ends. Germline V lookup: CDR1 MDHEN, CDR2 SYDVKM. The CDR3 length is 13 residues.

Sequenced material: peripheral blood mononuclear cells (PBMCs), taken at baseline. V usage is TRBV28 and J usage is TRBJ1-3; D is perhaps TRBD1 (5 bases). The clonotype originates from a human donor with classical Hodgkin lymphoma. CDR3 bases: TGTGCCAGCAGTTTAGCAGCAGGGCGCACCATATATTTT. Translated, it gives CASSLAAGRTIYF.